This section outlines one TCR beta chain sequence together with its context. The data stem from a study of technical replicates of blood from several donors. Profiled with immunoSEQ multiplex PCR; TCRdb holds only in-frame clones, not every one. The sample has 15,000 to 20,000 clones; roughly 89% are singletons. The CDR3 loop spans 12 amino acids. The V gene's germline CDR1 is SQVTM and CDR2 ANQGSEA. Trimming cost V 1 base and J 2 bases, with 3 bases left between them. The specimen was PBMCs. The sequence was obtained from a human donor in good health. The J gene is TRBJ1-3, the V gene TRBV29-1; D not certain. The chain's CDR3 is CSVEAAGNTIYF. In DNA form, the CDR3 reads TGCAGCGTTGAAGCCGCTGGAAACACCATATATTTT.